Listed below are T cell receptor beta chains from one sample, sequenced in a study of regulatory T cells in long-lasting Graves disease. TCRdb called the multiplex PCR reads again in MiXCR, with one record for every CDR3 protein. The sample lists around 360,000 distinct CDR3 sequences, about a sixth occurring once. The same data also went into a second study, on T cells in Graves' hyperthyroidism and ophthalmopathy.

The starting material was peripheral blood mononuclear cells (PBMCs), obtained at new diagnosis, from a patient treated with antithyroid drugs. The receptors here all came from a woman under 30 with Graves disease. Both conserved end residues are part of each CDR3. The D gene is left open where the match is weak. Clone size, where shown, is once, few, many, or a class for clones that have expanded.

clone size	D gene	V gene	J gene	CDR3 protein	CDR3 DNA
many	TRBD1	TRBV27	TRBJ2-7	CASSLSGQGPYEQYF	TGTGCCAGCAGTTTATCGGGACAGGGGCCCTACGAGCAGTACTTC
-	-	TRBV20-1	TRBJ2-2	CSARSGKAGELFF	TGCAGTGCTAGAAGTGGAAAGGCCGGGGAGCTGTTTTTT
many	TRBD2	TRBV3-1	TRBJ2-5	CASSDAGGSGETQYF	TGTGCCAGCAGCGACGCGGGCGGGAGCGGGGAGACCCAGTACTTC
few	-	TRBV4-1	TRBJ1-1	CASSQGTASGTEAFF	TGCGCCAGCAGCCAAGGTACGGCCTCCGGCACTGAAGCTTTCTTT
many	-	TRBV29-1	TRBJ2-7	CSVGFGYEQYF	TGCAGCGTTGGGTTCGGTTACGAGCAGTACTTC
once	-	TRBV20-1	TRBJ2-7	CSASSRGIGYEQYF	TGCAGTGCTAGTTCCCGGGGGATCGGCTACGAGCAGTACTTC
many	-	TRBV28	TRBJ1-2	CASSSGQLYGYTF	TGTGCCAGCAGTTCTGGACAGCTCTATGGCTACACCTTC
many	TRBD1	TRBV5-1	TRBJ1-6	CASSNRGQRNSPLHF	TGCGCCAGCAGCAATCGGGGACAGAGAAATTCACCCCTCCACTTT
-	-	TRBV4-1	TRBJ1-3	CASSPQASSGNTIYF	TGCGCCAGCAGTCCTCAGGCTTCCTCTGGAAACACCATATATTTT
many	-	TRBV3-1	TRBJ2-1	CASSHDGFSGNEQFF	TGTGCCAGCAGCCACGACGGGTTTTCGGGCAATGAGCAGTTCTTC
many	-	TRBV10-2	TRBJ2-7	CASSELGTGVPNEQYF	TGCGCCAGCAGTGAGCTGGGAACCGGGGTTCCCAACGAGCAGTACTTC
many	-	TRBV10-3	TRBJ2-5	CASGTEKETQYF	TGTGCCAGCGGGACAGAGAAAGAGACCCAGTACTTC
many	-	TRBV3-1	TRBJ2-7	CASSRGHEQYF	TGTGCCAGCAGTCGGGGCCACGAGCAGTACTTC
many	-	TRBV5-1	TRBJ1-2	CASSETGPSGGYTF	TGCGCCAGCAGCGAGACAGGCCCAAGCGGGGGCTACACCTTC
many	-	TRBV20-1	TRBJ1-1	CSASPPWDADNTEAFF	TGCAGTGCTTCACCCCCTTGGGACGCCGATAACACTGAAGCTTTCTTT